A single sample is the source of the 28 T cell receptor beta chains below, sequenced in a study of T-cell reconstitution after alpha-beta-depleted transplantation in children. A TCRbeta library incorporating unique molecular identifiers was prepared. MiXCR was run by TCRdb on the PCR reads, yielding one entry per CDR3 protein. The sample holds fewer than 120,000 distinct CDR3 sequences; around 10% are singletons and the top ten take 8%. Sequencing used PBMCs from the stem cell graft donor, obtained from the stem cell graft. Every receptor here comes from a human donor who donated a stem cell graft to a child with acute lymphoblastic leukemia.

This clonotype came up many times. The chain recombines TRBV11-2 with TRBJ2-1; D unresolved. CDR1 and CDR2 from the germline V gene are SGHAT and FQNNGV. V gave up 2 bases and J gave up 5 bases, with 25 bases separating them. The CDR3 spans 19 residues. The DNA of the CDR3 is TGTGCCAGCAGCTTATTTCGGCAAGTTTCCCTTGCCCGAAACAATGAGCAGTTCTTC. Residues: CASSLFRQVSLARNNEQFF.

This clonotype was counted between two and nine times. The chain combines TRBV11-3 with TRBJ2-2, with 8 bases that match TRBD1. The CDR3 covers 16 residues. V dropped 5 bases and J dropped 0; count of bases not matched to a gene: 5. Germline loops: CDR1 SGHNT, CDR2 YENEEA. CDR3 nucleotides: TGTGCCAGCAGCCCCGGGGGACAGGCGAACACCGGGGAGCTGTTTTTT. It translates to CASSPGGQANTGELFF.

In this sample, this clonotype turned up a few times. The genes are TRBV18 and TRBJ1-1; the D gene is possibly TRBD1 (6 bases). Germline CDR1 reads KGHSH; CDR2 reads LQKENI. Deletions cut 5 bases from V and 4 bases from J, with 14 bases between. The CDR3 spans 14 residues. The CDR3 DNA reads TGTGCCAGCTCAGGACGACAGGAAGGCACTGAAGCTTTCTTT. Its translation is CASSGRQEGTEAFF.

This clonotype has at least ten counts. The genes are TRBV7-2 and TRBJ1-3; D gene ambiguous. The germline V gene encodes CDR1 SGHTA and CDR2 FQGNSA. This CDR3 has 15 residues. V was trimmed by 1 base and J by 4 bases, leaving 11 bases between them. CDR3 bases: TGTGCCAGCAGCTTAGTAGGACTTATCGGAAACACCATATATTTT. As protein: CASSLVGLIGNTIYF.

In this sample, this clonotype turned up many times. The chain recombines TRBV18 with TRBJ1-5; 10 nucleotides align to TRBD1. Germline CDR1 KGHSH, CDR2 LQKENI. The CDR3 is 15 amino acids. V was pared by 3 bases and J by 2 bases, with 1 base of the junction left unmatched. DNA of the CDR3: TGTGCCAGCTCACCCGGGACAGGGGGCAATCAGCCCCAGCATTTT. Translated: CASSPGTGGNQPQHF.

This clonotype was counted at least ten times. This chain links TRBV12-3 or TRBV12-4 with TRBJ1-1; 12 bases map to TRBD1. The CDR3 covers 17 residues. V was pared by 6 bases and J by 0 bases, with 8 bases of the junction left unmatched. CDR3 sequence (DNA): TGTGCCAGCAGCCCTCGGGGACAGGGGGCATTGAACACTGAAGCTTTCTTT. Translated, it gives CASSPRGQGALNTEAFF.

This clonotype was recorded many times. The genes are TRBV29-1 and TRBJ2-3; D gene ambiguous. V lost 6 bases to trimming and J lost 10 bases, with 14 bases between them. The CDR3 has 11 amino acids. Germline V gene data show CDR1 as SQVTM and CDR2 as ANQGSEA. DNA of the CDR3: TGCAGCGTATCCCATGGATCGGCGCAGTATTTT. This encodes CSVSHGSAQYF.

This clonotype was observed many times. The junction and the germline gene differ at one end; a read error may be behind it. The chain recombines TRBV7-9 with TRBJ2-7; no clear D gene. Germline loops: CDR1 SEHNR, CDR2 FQNEAQ (reference sequence). CDR3 size: 14 residues. CDR3 nucleotide sequence: TGTGCCAGCAGCCCCCCCCGAGAATCCTCCGAGCAGTACTTC. Translation: CASSPPRESSEQYF.

This clonotype was seen many times. The chain has TRBV21-1 and TRBJ2-2; TRBD2, as called in the table, went unchecked against the DNA. TRBV21-1 is a pseudogene locus. The length of the CDR3 is 19 residues. The CDR3 is CASSKGPTARAPNTGELFF. The CDR3 bases are TGTGCCAGCAGCAAAGGGCCGACAGCCAGGGCCCCGAACACCGGGGAGCTGTTTTTT.

This clonotype was detected ten times or more. The chain carries TRBV12-3 or TRBV12-4 and TRBJ1-5, with D possibly matching TRBD1 (5 bases). This CDR3 has 15 residues. V dropped 2 bases and J dropped 9 bases, with 17 bases sitting between them. DNA of the CDR3: TGTGCCAGCAGTTTACAGGGTTCGGAACGGGGGCCCCAGCATTTT. As protein: CASSLQGSERGPQHF.

This clonotype was seen repeatedly, ten times or more. CDR3 DNA sequence: TGTGCCACCAGAACTCGGGATACGTATAACTATGGCTACACCTTC. It codes for CATRTRDTYNYGYTF. V is TRBV15 and J is TRBJ1-2; D remains ambiguous. Trimming stripped 6 bases from V and 1 base from J, with 15 bases between. Per the germline V gene, CDR1 is LNHNV and CDR2 is YYDKDF (reference sequence). The CDR3 length is 15 residues.

This clonotype was found many times. This rearrangement joins TRBV12-3 or TRBV12-4 to TRBJ2-7; maybe TRBD1 (6 bases). This CDR3 contains 14 residues. V shed 5 bases and J shed 7 bases, with 18 bases lying between them. The CDR3 loop reads CASSPNRQVREQYF. CDR3 nucleotide sequence: TGTGCCAGCAGTCCCAACCGACAGGTACGGGAGCAGTACTTC.

This clonotype appeared many times. This rearrangement joins TRBV7-2 to TRBJ2-7, with D possibly being TRBD1 (5 bases). From germline, CDR1 is SGHTA and CDR2 FQGNSA. The CDR3 spans 14 residues. Trimming stripped 5 bases from V and 0 bases from J, with 11 bases between. DNA for the CDR3: TGTGCCAGCAGCCAATCGGACATCTCCTACGAGCAGTACTTC. It encodes CASSQSDISYEQYF.

At least ten counts were recorded for this clonotype. The rearrangement links TRBV6-5 to TRBJ2-5, with TRBD2 matching over 13 bases. This CDR3 contains 18 residues. V gave up 2 bases and J gave up 2 bases; unmatched junction bases: 8. CDR1 and CDR2 from the germline V gene are MNHEY and SVGAGI. Written as DNA, the CDR3 is TGTGCCAGCAGTTACCCTTCCGGGACTAGCGGGATACAAGAGACCCAGTACTTC. This sequence encodes CASSYPSGTSGIQETQYF.

In its sample, this clonotype was seen a few times. This chain joins TRBV10-3 and TRBJ1-5; D might be TRBD1 (5 bases). Germline lookup yields CDR1 ENHRY and CDR2 SYGVKD. The CDR3 has 16 residues. V was pared by 6 bases and J by 1 base, with 16 bases between. CDR3 nucleotide sequence: TGTGCCATCAGGGGGGAATCGGGGGTGAGCAATCAGCCCCAGCATTTT. Amino acids: CAIRGESGVSNQPQHF.

This clonotype was seen repeatedly, ten times or more. The chain uses TRBV3-1 and TRBJ1-5; TRBD1 might be the D (5 bases). Trimming removed 5 bases at V and 7 bases at J, with 15 bases between. The CDR3 is made up of 14 amino acids. The germline V gene has CDR1 LGHDT and CDR2 YNNKEL (reference sequence). The CDR3 DNA reads as TGTGCCAGCAGCAAAAGGGGCCGCCCGCAGCCCCAGCATTTT. Translation gives CASSKRGRPQPQHF.

To note about this clonotype: Possible read error: a much larger clone is one base away. The rearrangement uses TRBV28 and TRBJ2-1; D call uncertain. Germline loops: CDR1 MDHEN, CDR2 SYDVKM. The V and J ends lost 3 bases and 9 bases respectively, with 3 bases between them. The CDR3 consists of 10 residues. CDR3 sequence (DNA): TGTGCCAGCAGTTTTAGTGAGCAGTTCTTC. It is translated as CASSFSEQFF.

The V call is TRBV30, the J call TRBJ2-2; tentatively, D is TRBD2 (5 bases). Germline V CDR1 and CDR2: GTSNPN, SVGIG (reference sequence). The CDR3 spans 16 residues. V dropped 2 bases and J dropped 3 bases, with 16 bases sitting between them. The CDR3 spells CAWSRLFSADTGELFF. In DNA form, the CDR3 reads TGTGCCTGGAGTCGCCTGTTCTCAGCGGACACCGGGGAGCTGTTTTTT.

This clonotype appeared many times. V and J are TRBV29-1 and TRBJ1-1; no clear D. CDR3 length equals 14 residues. CDR1 is SQVTM, CDR2 ANQGSEA, per germline. Trimming pared 2 bases from V and 1 base from J, leaving 11 bases between. The CDR3 loop reads CSVERQGRNTEAFF. In DNA, the CDR3 is TGCAGCGTTGAACGTCAAGGACGGAACACTGAAGCTTTCTTT.

This clonotype was found many times. The chain recombines TRBV5-1 with TRBJ1-2; possibly TRBD1 for D (5 bases). There are 18 residues in the CDR3. The V end lost 4 bases, the J end lost 0 bases, and 22 bases lay between the germline ends. CDR1 is SGHRS, CDR2 YFSETQ, per germline. CDR3 in DNA: TGCGCCAGCAGCCCCCTCCCAGTGGGGGAGCCTACTAACTATGGCTACACCTTC. Translation gives CASSPLPVGEPTNYGYTF.

This clonotype occurred a few times. The V gene is TRBV7-2, the J gene TRBJ1-5; D remains unclear. Germline values: CDR1 SGHTA, CDR2 FQGNSA. Trimming took off 4 bases at V and 2 bases at J, with 12 bases between the two ends. The CDR3 sequence is 15 residues long. Here the CDR3 DNA reads TGTGCCAGCAGCTCTAGCGGGCGGGGCAATCAGCCCCAGCATTTT. Translated: CASSSSGRGNQPQHF.

This clonotype was counted ten times or more. The genes are TRBV19 and TRBJ2-7; 10 bases are a match to TRBD1. V trimming: 5 bases; J trimming: 4 bases; junction bases outside the gene matches: 8. Per the germline V gene, CDR1 is LNHDA and CDR2 is SQIVND (reference sequence). The CDR3 loop spans 15 amino acids. The CDR3 sequence: CASSPQTGGGYEQYF. In DNA, the CDR3 is TGTGCCAGTAGTCCGCAGACAGGGGGCGGATACGAGCAGTACTTC.

This clonotype was observed at least ten times. This chain connects TRBV4-3 to TRBJ2-6; TRBD1 matches at 10 bases. The V gene's germline CDR1 is LGHNA and CDR2 YSLEER. Trimming removed 2 bases from V and 2 bases from J; junction bases left unmatched: 6. The CDR3 is 18 amino acids. CDR3 sequence reads: CASSQLTGTGAGANVLTF. CDR3 coding DNA: TGCGCCAGCAGCCAACTTACCGGGACAGGGGCTGGGGCCAACGTCCTGACTTTC.

This clonotype was counted at least ten times. The gene calls are TRBV20-1 and TRBJ2-7; 8 bases match TRBD2. The germline V gene has CDR1 DFQATT and CDR2 SNEGSKA (reference sequence). This CDR3 is 16 amino acids long. The junction had 11 bases not matched to a gene; V was cut back by 4 bases and J by 0 bases. CDR3 sequence: CSAILPERGSSYEQYF. The CDR3 region has the DNA TGCAGTGCTATACTCCCTGAGCGGGGGAGCTCCTACGAGCAGTACTTC.

At least ten counts were recorded for this clonotype. The chain employs TRBV7-3 and TRBJ2-3, with D possibly being TRBD1 or TRBD2 (6 bases each). The germline V gene encodes CDR1 SGHTA and CDR2 FQGTGA. The V and J ends lost 5 bases and 8 bases respectively, with 11 bases between them. The CDR3 runs 12 residues. The CDR3: CASSRKGGTQYF. CDR3 coding DNA: TGTGCCAGCAGCCGTAAGGGGGGTACGCAGTATTTT.

This clonotype was observed at least ten times. The chain uses TRBV20-1 and TRBJ2-7; TRBD1 matches at 10 bases. From germline, CDR1 is DFQATT and CDR2 SNEGSKA (reference sequence). The CDR3 has 13 amino acids. V trimming: 3 bases; J trimming: 3 bases; junction bases outside the gene matches: 2. The CDR3 sequence is CSASRDRGYEQYF. CDR3 DNA: TGCAGTGCTAGCAGGGACAGGGGCTACGAGCAGTACTTC.

This clonotype was seen many times. The CDR3 DNA follows: TGTGCCAGCAGCTTAGTGGGACGGAAGGTCAATGAGCAGTTCTTC. Residues: CASSLVGRKVNEQFF. The chain recombines TRBV7-8 with TRBJ2-1; possibly TRBD1 or TRBD2 for D (5 bases each). Germline V gene sequence: CDR1 SGHVS, CDR2 FQNEAQ. This CDR3 region has 15 residues. V was trimmed by 1 base and J by 6 bases, leaving 13 bases between them.

This clonotype showed up many times. The V gene is TRBV6-2 or TRBV6-3, the J gene TRBJ2-7; a weak D match, TRBD2 (5 bases). Per germline, CDR1 MNHEY and CDR2 SVGEGT. This CDR3 spans 17 amino acids. Trimming pared 5 bases from V and 3 bases from J, leaving 23 bases between. CDR3 DNA sequence: TGTGCCAGCAGTGGGAGTTCGGCACCAAACGCGCGCTACGAGCAGTACTTC. Translated: CASSGSSAPNARYEQYF.